This TCR beta chain was observed in a study of PD-1 blockade in classical Hodgkin lymphoma. Study conclusions and caveats: Baseline TCR diversity was reportedly lower in newly diagnosed patients than healthy donors.

The assay was immunoSEQ multiplex PCR, and TCRdb's table has in-frame clones only and misses some. Among tens of thousands of clones listed, roughly 91% were seen once. This CDR3 region has 14 residues. Germline values: CDR1 SQVTM, CDR2 ANQGSEA. V lost 5 bases and J 5 bases, leaving 19 bases between the germline ends. The patients all showed relapse after autologous stem cell transplantation, while their brentuximab vedotin exposure varied. Notes on this clone: The antigen is undetermined.

Source: peripheral blood mononuclear cells (PBMCs), taken at baseline. The genes are TRBV29-1 and TRBJ2-7, with D tentatively TRBD1 or TRBD2 (5 bases each). This sequence was found in a human donor with classical Hodgkin lymphoma. CDR3 DNA sequence: TGCAGCGTTAAGATTGGGCTAGGGACCGACGAGCAGTACTTC. It specifies CSVKIGLGTDEQYF.